One and the same sample provided the 31 T cell receptor beta chains below, sequenced in a study of blood T cell repertoires in COVID-19. Repertoires were generated with immunoSEQ multiplex PCR, while TCRdb's copy carries only in-frame clones and drops some. The table has about 150,000 clones, over 80% seen once. The sequencing sample was made of peripheral blood. Receptors originate from a man older than 75 with acute or convalescent COVID-19.

The chain couples TRBV7-2 to TRBJ2-7; the match to TRBD2 covers 8 bases. Trimming took 3 bases from V and 4 from J; bases not matched to a gene: 8. Germline values: CDR1 SGHTA, CDR2 FQGNSA. CDR3 length: 15 residues. The CDR3 loop is CASSFTGGPGYEQYF. The CDR3, as DNA: TGTGCCAGCAGCTTCACGGGGGGGCCCGGATACGAGCAGTACTTC. Using reference TRBV7-2 and TRBJ2-7 for the parts outside the CDR3, the full variable domain is GAGVSQSPSNKVTEKGKDVELRCDPISGHTALYWYRQSLGQGLEFLIYFQGNSAPDKSGLPSDRFSAERTGGSVSTLTIQRTQQEDSAVYLCASSFTGGPGYEQYFGPGTRLTVT.

This chain uses TRBV5-1 with TRBJ2-1; D is undetermined. Germline V gene lookup returns CDR1 SGHRS and CDR2 YFSETQ. The CDR3 length is 16 residues. V lost 4 bases to trimming and J lost 0 bases, with 14 bases between them. The CDR3 sequence: CASSPWAASSYNEQFF. CDR3 nucleotide sequence: TGCGCCAGCAGCCCCTGGGCAGCCAGCTCCTACAATGAGCAGTTCTTC.

The V gene is TRBV7-2, the J gene TRBJ1-1; D call uncertain. The V and J ends lost 3 bases and 0 bases respectively, with 5 bases between them. Looked up from germline, CDR1 is SGHTA and CDR2 is FQGNSA. The CDR3 consists of 13 residues. The chain's CDR3 is CASSFILNTEAFF. The CDR3 DNA follows: TGTGCCAGCAGCTTTATTCTGAACACTGAAGCTTTCTTT.

Worth noting for this clone: Other DNA sequences within the sample encode an identical CDR3. The V and J genes are TRBV10-2 and TRBJ2-3, with D hard to call. The ends were cut back, 0 bases at V and 0 bases at J, with 7 bases in the middle. This CDR3 contains 15 residues. The germline V gene has CDR1 WSHSY and CDR2 SAAADI. CDR3 DNA sequence: TGCGCCAGCAGTGAGTCTCCGGTCAGCACAGATACGCAGTATTTT. It translates to CASSESPVSTDTQYF.

The chain joins TRBV3-1 (or the pseudogene TRBV3-2) to TRBJ1-2; the match to TRBD1 covers 10 bases. Per the germline V gene, CDR1 is LGHDT and CDR2 is YNNKEL (reference sequence). This CDR3 comprises 16 residues. Losses at the gene ends were 0 bases for V and 7 bases for J; bases not matched to a gene: 8. CDR3 sequence reads: CASSQETGGATAGYTF. The CDR3 bases are TGTGCCAGCAGCCAAGAGACAGGGGGCGCAACGGCTGGCTACACCTTC.

The chain links TRBV4-2 to TRBJ1-3, with D possibly being TRBD1 (5 bases). This CDR3 comprises 15 residues. Germline assignment: CDR1 LGHNA and CDR2 YNFKEQ. V was pared by 2 bases and J by 0 bases, with 8 bases between. CDR3 loop: CASSQPTASGNTIYF. The CDR3 DNA is TGTGCCAGCAGCCAACCGACAGCCTCTGGAAACACCATATATTTT.

The V and J genes are TRBV27 and TRBJ2-2, with TRBD2 matching 9 bases. V was clipped by 3 bases and J by 4 bases; unmatched bases: 6. The CDR3 extends over 16 amino acids. In germline, CDR1 is MNHEY, CDR2 SMNVEV (reference sequence). This CDR3 reads CASSFLRGGPTGELFF. CDR3 nucleotide sequence: TGTGCCAGCAGTTTCTTGCGGGGGGGCCCCACCGGGGAGCTGTTTTTT.

V usage is TRBV6-5 and J usage is TRBJ2-5, with 7 positions matching TRBD2. The CDR3 is 13 residues long. Germline CDR1 is MNHEY and CDR2 is SVGAGI. The V gene end was trimmed by 7 bases and the J gene end by 5 bases; junction bases not matched to a gene: 7. This CDR3 is CASTGTTRETQYF. In DNA, the CDR3 is TGTGCCAGCACCGGGACTACTCGGGAGACCCAGTACTTC.

The chain couples TRBV5-4 to TRBJ2-1; D gene unclear. V lost 1 base and J 7 bases, leaving 6 bases between the germline ends. The germline CDR1 and CDR2 sequences are SGHNT and YYREEE (reference sequence). There are 12 residues in the CDR3. The chain's CDR3 is CASSLSMNEQFF. CDR3 nucleotides: TGTGCCAGCAGCTTGTCTATGAATGAGCAGTTCTTC.

The chain is built from TRBV11-1 and TRBJ1-3; D gene unclear. The germline CDR1 and CDR2 sequences are SGHAT and FQDESV (reference sequence). There are 16 residues in the CDR3. The ends were cut back, 2 bases at V and 4 bases at J, with 15 bases in the middle. The CDR3 region has the DNA TGTGCCAGCAGCTTAACCGGCGGGGTGCGAGGAAACACCATATATTTT. Protein sequence: CASSLTGGVRGNTIYF.

V and J are TRBV11-2 and TRBJ2-7, with 7 positions matching TRBD1. Germline CDR1 is SGHAT and CDR2 is FQNNGV. CDR3 length equals 16 residues. J gave up 0 bases and V 2 bases, and 7 bases lay outside the gene matches. CDR3 DNA: TGTGCCAGCAGCTTAACGGACAGGCTAATCTCCTACGAGCAGTACTTC. Translation gives CASSLTDRLISYEQYF.

The chain joins TRBV7-2 to TRBJ1-1; TRBD1 matches at 8 bases. Germline lookup yields CDR1 SGHTA and CDR2 FQGNSA. The trim removed 6 bases at V and 4 bases at J, leaving 7 bases unmatched. The CDR3 runs 14 residues. CDR3 coding DNA: TGTGCCAGCAGTCGGACAGGGATCGGCACTGAAGCTTTCTTT. Translated: CASSRTGIGTEAFF. Full variable domain (remainder filled in from reference TRBV7-2 and TRBJ1-1): GAGVSQSPSNKVTEKGKDVELRCDPISGHTALYWYRQSLGQGLEFLIYFQGNSAPDKSGLPSDRFSAERTGGSVSTLTIQRTQQEDSAVYLCASSRTGIGTEAFFGQGTRLTVV.

This chain connects TRBV5-1 to TRBJ2-1; TRBD2 agrees at 11 bases. CDR1 SGHRS and CDR2 YFSETQ come from the germline V gene. CDR3 length: 16 amino acids. With V trimmed by 7 bases and J by 1 base, 7 bases remained unmatched. CDR3 DNA: TGCGCCAGCGGGGGGTTAGCGGGAGGGTCCTACAATGAGCAGTTCTTC. It specifies CASGGLAGGSYNEQFF.

V usage is TRBV29-1 and J usage is TRBJ1-2; the match to TRBD1 covers 12 bases. J lost 8 bases, V lost 3 bases, and 10 bases had no gene match. Germline V gene lookup returns CDR1 SQVTM and CDR2 ANQGSEA. The CDR3 runs to 15 residues. CDR3 residues: CSVEGRDRGRIGYTF. DNA for the CDR3: TGCAGCGTTGAGGGACGGGACAGGGGGCGGATCGGCTACACCTTC.

Written as DNA, the CDR3 is TGTGCCAGCAGCCCCCCGACAGTTTCCTATGGCTACACCTTC. Protein product: CASSPPTVSYGYTF. The chain combines TRBV7-2 with TRBJ1-2; possible D gene TRBD1, 5 bases. There are 14 residues in the CDR3. The germline CDR1 and CDR2 sequences are SGHTA and FQGNSA. V was clipped by 5 bases and J by 4 bases, with 14 bases between them. The variable domain in full, with the rest retrieved from reference TRBV7-2 and TRBJ1-2, is GAGVSQSPSNKVTEKGKDVELRCDPISGHTALYWYRQSLGQGLEFLIYFQGNSAPDKSGLPSDRFSAERTGGSVSTLTIQRTQQEDSAVYLCASSPPTVSYGYTFGSGTRLTVV.

The gene calls are TRBV15 and TRBJ2-1; D is perhaps TRBD2 (5 bases). Germline CDR1 LNHNV, CDR2 YYDKDF (reference sequence). There are 13 residues in the CDR3. V was trimmed by 5 bases and J by 6 bases, leaving 11 bases between them. The CDR3 loop reads CATSGGGSNEQFF. The CDR3 DNA reads TGTGCCACCAGCGGCGGAGGATCCAATGAGCAGTTCTTC.

This chain joins TRBV27 and TRBJ2-5, with 9 bases that match TRBD1. Germline V gene sequence: CDR1 MNHEY, CDR2 SMNVEV (reference sequence). V trimming: 3 bases; J trimming: 5 bases; junction bases outside the gene matches: 7. The CDR3 has 15 amino acids. The CDR3 DNA reads as TGTGCCAGCAGTTTGGGCGGGACAGGGTACGAGACCCAGTACTTC. Its translation is CASSLGGTGYETQYF.

The rearrangement uses TRBV12-3 or TRBV12-4 and TRBJ1-5; D not certain. The V gene lost 3 bases and the J gene lost 7 bases, with 7 bases spanning the gap. The CDR3 extends over 12 amino acids. The CDR3 region has the DNA TGTGCCAGCAGTTTTGGAGGCCAGCCCCAGCATTTT. This encodes CASSFGGQPQHF.

About this clone: This same CDR3 is encoded by further DNA sequences in the sample. CDR3: CSAAGGQETQYF. Here the CDR3 DNA reads TGCAGCGCCGCCGGGGGACAAGAGACCCAGTACTTC. V usage is TRBV29-1 and J usage is TRBJ2-5, with TRBD2 as a possible D gene (6 bases). V was shortened by 7 bases and J by 2 bases, with 11 bases between the two germline ends. The germline CDR1 and CDR2 sequences are SQVTM and ANQGSEA. The CDR3 consists of 12 residues. The whole variable domain, remainder taken from reference TRBV29-1 and TRBJ2-5, is SAVISQKPSRDICQRGTSLTIQCQVDSQVTMMFWYRQQPGQSLTLIATANQGSEATYESGFVIDKFPISRPNLTFSTLTVSNMSPEDSSIYLCSAAGGQETQYFGPGTRLLVL.

In its sample, this clone was seen once. J is TRBJ1-4 and V is TRBV29-1; D is ambiguous. This CDR3 region has 12 residues. The germline gives CDR1 SQVTM, CDR2 ANQGSEA. V was trimmed by 4 bases and J by 2 bases, leaving 5 bases between them. In DNA form, the CDR3 reads TGCAGCGTTGCGGGGACTAATGAAAAACTGTTTTTT. Protein: CSVAGTNEKLFF.

This clone came up a few times. The V gene is TRBV9, the J gene TRBJ2-1; 7 bases line up with TRBD1. This CDR3 spans 14 amino acids. With 0 bases clipped from V and 8 bases from J, the junction kept 5 bases outside the gene matches. Germline V gene data show CDR1 as SGDLS and CDR2 as YYNGEE. The CDR3 nucleotides read TGTGCCAGCAGCGTAGTGGGACAGTCCCATGAGCAGTTCTTC. It yields the protein CASSVVGQSHEQFF.

This clone was observed once. V usage is TRBV9 and J usage is TRBJ1-3, with a weak D call TRBD1 (5 bases). V was trimmed by 3 bases and J by 6 bases, leaving 10 bases between them. This CDR3 has 13 residues. Germline V gene lookup returns CDR1 SGDLS and CDR2 YYNGEE. In DNA form, the CDR3 reads TGTGCCAGCAGCGCCAGGGAAGCAAACACCATATATTTT. It encodes CASSAREANTIYF.

The CDR3 region is CASMEAGGFDGYTF. CDR3 bases: TGTGCCAGCATGGAGGCAGGGGGGTTCGACGGCTACACCTTC. The V call is TRBV6-5, the J call TRBJ1-2; TRBD1 matches 7 bases. Germline-derived CDR1 and CDR2 are MNHEY and SVGAGI. The CDR3 totals 14 residues. Trimming took 7 bases from V and 8 from J; bases not matched to a gene: 13.

The CDR3 sequence is CASSLASGANVLTF. CDR3 bases: TGTGCCAGCAGCTTGGCGTCTGGGGCCAACGTCCTGACTTTC. The genes are TRBV5-4 and TRBJ2-6, with D unresolved. Germline lookup yields CDR1 SGHNT and CDR2 YYREEE (reference sequence). Trimming removed 0 bases from V and 1 base from J, with 2 bases in between. The CDR3 loop spans 14 amino acids.

V is TRBV28 and J is TRBJ2-2; TRBD2 matches 7 bases. The junction had 8 bases not matched to a gene; V was cut back by 5 bases and J by 5 bases. The CDR3 is made up of 15 amino acids. CDR1 is MDHEN, CDR2 SYDVKM, per germline. This CDR3 is CASSPRGVLTGELFF. The CDR3 bases are TGTGCCAGCAGTCCCCGGGGGGTGCTGACCGGGGAGCTGTTTTTT.

The V call is TRBV2, the J call TRBJ1-1, with D perhaps TRBD1 (5 bases). The V gene's germline CDR1 is SNHLY and CDR2 FYNNEI. V was pared by 5 bases and J by 3 bases, with 13 bases between. This CDR3 has 14 amino acids. The CDR3 loop reads CASSPAGRHTEAFF. CDR3 DNA: TGTGCCAGCAGTCCGGCGGGACGGCACACTGAAGCTTTCTTT.

In the case of this clone: At one end, the junction sequence differs from germline, possibly due to a read error. V usage is TRBV7-7 and J usage is TRBJ2-1; 16 bases line up with TRBD2. CDR1 SSHAT and CDR2 FNYEAQ come from the germline V gene (reference sequence). The CDR3 consists of 18 residues. The CDR3 loop is CASSPRGTSGGASNEQFF. The CDR3 DNA reads TGTGCTAGCAGCCCGCGGGGGACTAGCGGGGGGGCCTCGAATGAGCAGTTCTTC.

The chain uses TRBV28 and TRBJ1-2; 7 bases are a match to TRBD1. Germline CDR1 reads MDHEN; CDR2 reads SYDVKM. The length of the CDR3 is 15 residues. V was clipped by 0 bases and J by 4 bases; unmatched bases: 5. CDR3 DNA sequence: TGTGCCAGCAGTTTATGGTTGCGGGACAGCTATGGCTACACCTTC. Translated: CASSLWLRDSYGYTF.

This clone was recorded at least ten times. The junction differs from germline at one of its ends, possibly a read error. The chain employs TRBV7-7 and TRBJ2-1; 10 bases are a match to TRBD1. The CDR3 loop spans 15 amino acids. The germline V gene encodes CDR1 SSHAT and CDR2 FNYEAQ (reference sequence). Here the CDR3 reads CASSSGTGAYNEQFF. The CDR3 DNA reads TGTGCTAGCAGCTCCGGGACAGGGGCCTACAATGAGCAGTTCTTC.

To note about this clone: The sample carries other DNA sequences with the same CDR3. This sequence joins TRBV5-1 and TRBJ2-3, with TRBD2 identical over 9 bases. In germline, CDR1 is SGHRS, CDR2 YFSETQ. Losses at the gene ends were 0 bases for V and 0 bases for J; bases not matched to a gene: 5. The CDR3 sequence is 17 residues long. The CDR3 DNA sequence: TGCGCCAGCAGCTTGGGGGCTAGCGGGACTAGCACAGATACGCAGTATTTT. Protein: CASSLGASGTSTDTQYF.

The chain joins TRBV5-1 to TRBJ2-7; 8 bases are a match to TRBD2. V trimming: 3 bases; J trimming: 6 bases; junction bases outside the gene matches: 8. This CDR3 has 14 amino acids. Per the germline V gene, CDR1 is SGHRS and CDR2 is YFSETQ. The CDR3 loop reads CASSSGTRFGEQYF. CDR3 DNA: TGCGCCAGCAGCTCCGGGACTAGGTTCGGCGAGCAGTACTTC.